Each of the 25 T cell receptor beta chains below was sequenced from the same sample in a study of a mutant IDH1 vaccine in newly diagnosed glioma. As for time point: week 23, last vaccination. It was 300 ug of mutant IDH1 20-mer peptide that made up each vaccine dose, given with topical imiquimod. Their antigen targets remain unknown. Sequenced by immunoSEQ multiplex PCR; TCRdb stores in-frame clones only, minus some. The sample includes 88,000 or so clones, over 75% of them seen just once. The sequenced sample was PBMCs, obtained from a glioma patient whose treatment included an IDH1 peptide vaccine. These receptors were collected from a man younger than 45 with glioma. Some clones in this sample may be carry-over from other donors' samples.

J is TRBJ1-2 and V is TRBV6-6; no clear D gene. In germline, CDR1 is MNHNY, CDR2 SVGAGI (reference sequence). The length of the CDR3 is 12 residues. V shed 2 bases and J shed 6 bases, with 7 bases lying between them. CDR3 protein: CASSYVDNGYTF. DNA for the CDR3: TGTGCCAGCAGTTACGTCGATAATGGCTACACCTTC.

The rearrangement uses TRBV15 and TRBJ2-3; D is perhaps TRBD2 (5 bases). The CDR3 is made up of 16 amino acids. The V gene's germline CDR1 is LNHNV and CDR2 YYDKDF (reference sequence). V gave up 1 base and J gave up 2 bases, with 13 bases separating them. The CDR3 is CATSRGGRVNTDTQYF. In DNA, the CDR3 is TGTGCCACCAGCAGAGGTGGGCGGGTGAACACAGATACGCAGTATTTT.

V and J are TRBV6-1 and TRBJ1-5, with TRBD1 as a possible D gene (6 bases). This CDR3 has 14 residues. Germline loops: CDR1 MNHNS, CDR2 SASEGT. Trimming took 2 bases from V and 6 from J, leaving 11 bases between them. This CDR3 is CASSEIEGGQPQHF. CDR3 DNA sequence: TGTGCCAGCAGTGAAATTGAGGGGGGTCAGCCCCAGCATTTT.

This clone has only a few counts. The rearrangement uses TRBV7-9 and TRBJ1-1; D is unclear. CDR1 SEHNR and CDR2 FQNEAQ come from the germline V gene (reference sequence). The CDR3 is made up of 12 amino acids. Trimming stripped 2 bases from V and 5 bases from J, with 6 bases between. CDR3 sequence (DNA): TGTGCCAGCAGCTTAATACAGACTGAAGCTTTCTTT. This sequence encodes CASSLIQTEAFF. Together with reference TRBV7-9 and TRBJ1-1, the CDR3 gives the full variable domain: DTGVSQNPRHKITKRGQNVTFRCDPISEHNRLYWYRQTLGQGPEFLTYFQNEAQLEKSRLLSDRFSAERPKGSFSTLEIQRTEQGDSAMYLCASSLIQTEAFFGQGTRLTVV.

This chain joins TRBV29-1 and TRBJ2-1, with 8 nucleotides matching TRBD2. This CDR3 has 11 residues. CDR1 SQVTM and CDR2 ANQGSEA come from the germline V gene. Trimming cost V 7 bases and J 8 bases; bases outside gene matches: 4. The CDR3 sequence is CSAGTRDEQFF. The CDR3 DNA reads as TGCAGCGCCGGGACTAGGGATGAGCAGTTCTTC.

The chain couples TRBV4-2 to TRBJ2-3, with D possibly called TRBD1 or TRBD2 (5 bases each). V shed 1 base and J shed 3 bases, with 11 bases lying between them. Germline lookup yields CDR1 LGHNA and CDR2 YNFKEQ. CDR3 size: 15 residues. The CDR3 protein is CASSQGGTRTDTQYF. CDR3 nucleotides: TGTGCCAGCAGCCAAGGAGGGACGAGAACAGATACGCAGTATTTT.

This clone appeared a few times. The CDR3 is CASSLRQNTEAFF. The DNA for the CDR3 is TGCGCCAGCAGCTTGAGGCAGAACACTGAAGCTTTCTTT. This sequence joins TRBV5-1 and TRBJ1-1; D is ambiguous. The CDR3 spans 13 residues. The germline CDR1 and CDR2 sequences are SGHRS and YFSETQ. V dropped 1 base and J dropped 1 base, with 5 bases sitting between them.

The chain carries TRBV15 and TRBJ2-5, with no clear D. V was pared by 0 bases and J by 2 bases, with 13 bases between. The CDR3 loop spans 16 amino acids. From germline, CDR1 is LNHNV and CDR2 YYDKDF (reference sequence). The CDR3 sequence: CATSRDYGFQQETQYF. The CDR3 coding sequence is TGTGCCACCAGCAGAGATTACGGGTTCCAGCAAGAGACCCAGTACTTC.

V usage is TRBV10-3 and J usage is TRBJ2-2; no firm D call. The CDR3 consists of 12 residues. Trimming pared 5 bases from V and 2 bases from J, leaving 3 bases between. Germline V gene data show CDR1 as ENHRY and CDR2 as SYGVKD. CDR3 DNA: TGTGCCATCAGTTCTAACACCGGGGAGCTGTTTTTT. Translated, it gives CAISSNTGELFF.

There are a few counts of this clone. This chain joins TRBV4-1 and TRBJ2-3; D call uncertain. Deletions cut 5 bases from V and 0 bases from J, with 12 bases between. The CDR3 runs 15 residues. Germline V CDR1 and CDR2: MGHRA, YSYEKL. CDR3 protein: CASSYDGSSTDTQYF. The CDR3 DNA reads as TGCGCCAGCAGCTACGACGGATCTAGCACAGATACGCAGTATTTT.

This clone is a singleton in its sample. Different DNA sequences within this sample yield the same CDR3. The chain joins TRBV9 to TRBJ1-4; 9 positions match TRBD1. The CDR3 runs 15 residues. Germline trimming cut 0 bases from V and 5 bases from J; bases unmatched to any gene: 2. The V gene's germline CDR1 is SGDLS and CDR2 YYNGEE. CDR3: CASSVDRGRNEKLFF. The CDR3 DNA reads TGTGCCAGCAGCGTAGACAGGGGGCGAAATGAAAAACTGTTTTTT.

This chain uses TRBV5-5 with TRBJ2-2, with D possibly matching TRBD1 (5 bases). Trimming took 4 bases from V and 1 from J, leaving 5 bases between them. CDR3 size: 13 residues. Germline values: CDR1 SGHKS, CDR2 YYEKEE (reference sequence). The CDR3, as DNA: TGTGCCAGCAGCAGGGGGAACACCGGGGAGCTGTTTTTT. It specifies CASSRGNTGELFF. The full variable domain, its missing parts supplied by reference TRBV5-5 and TRBJ2-2, is DAGVTQSPTHLIKTRGQQVTLRCSPISGHKSVSWYQQVLGQGPQFIFQYYEKEERGRGNFPDRFSARQFPNYSSELNVNALLLGDSALYLCASSRGNTGELFFGEGSRLTVL.

V is TRBV9 and J is TRBJ2-2; D remains unclear. This CDR3 is 15 amino acids long. Looked up from germline, CDR1 is SGDLS and CDR2 is YYNGEE. Trimming stripped 2 bases from V and 1 base from J, with 9 bases between. The CDR3 is CASSVGHRNTGELFF. The CDR3 DNA sequence: TGTGCCAGCAGCGTTGGTCACAGGAACACCGGGGAGCTGTTTTTT.

V and J are TRBV7-2 and TRBJ2-7; 7 bases map to TRBD2. Germline loops: CDR1 SGHTA, CDR2 FQGNSA. CDR3 length equals 14 residues. The ends lost 6 bases at V and 3 bases at J; junction bases unmatched: 8. CDR3 sequence: CASRRASGSYEQYF. In DNA, the CDR3 is TGTGCCAGCAGGAGGGCTAGCGGAAGCTACGAGCAGTACTTC.

V usage is TRBV5-1 and J usage is TRBJ2-1, with D perhaps TRBD1 or TRBD2 (5 bases each). The CDR3 covers 16 residues. Trimming stripped 4 bases from V and 0 bases from J, with 14 bases between. Germline assignment: CDR1 SGHRS and CDR2 YFSETQ. The CDR3 loop is CASSSIGTASYNEQFF. CDR3 sequence (DNA): TGCGCCAGCAGCAGTATTGGGACCGCCTCCTACAATGAGCAGTTCTTC.

About this clone: The sample carries other DNA sequences with the same CDR3. The rearrangement links TRBV6-1 to TRBJ1-5; 8 nucleotides align to TRBD1. In germline, CDR1 is MNHNS, CDR2 SASEGT. There are 14 residues in the CDR3. V shed 4 bases and J 7 bases; nucleotides not matched to a gene: 6. The CDR3 loop reads CASSGTGDRQPQHF. The CDR3 DNA follows: TGTGCCAGCAGTGGGACGGGGGACAGGCAGCCCCAGCATTTT.

CDR3 nucleotides: TGTGCCAGCAGTGGGACAGGGGGACCCTACGAGCAGTACTTC. It specifies CASSGTGGPYEQYF. The chain uses TRBV25-1 and TRBJ2-7, with 10 nucleotides matching TRBD1. This CDR3 spans 14 amino acids. The germline gives CDR1 MGHDK, CDR2 SYGVNS. The trim removed 4 bases at V and 2 bases at J, leaving 2 bases unmatched.

This clone was detected only once. The chain joins TRBV7-8 to TRBJ2-7, with 7 positions matching TRBD2. Germline CDR1 is SGHVS and CDR2 is FQNEAQ. The CDR3 totals 16 residues. With 0 bases clipped from V and 2 bases from J, the junction kept 7 bases outside the gene matches. In DNA form, the CDR3 reads TGTGCCAGCAGCTTAGCATCCGGGAGCGGGACCTACGAGCAGTACTTC. Translation gives CASSLASGSGTYEQYF.

This chain links TRBV19 with TRBJ2-1; 7 positions agree with TRBD2. Germline V gene data show CDR1 as LNHDA and CDR2 as SQIVND (reference sequence). V dropped 9 bases and J dropped 0; count of bases not matched to a gene: 8. This CDR3 has 15 residues. The CDR3 nucleotides are TGTGCCAGCCGGCGGGGGTCGAGCTCCTACAATGAGCAGTTCTTC. This encodes CASRRGSSSYNEQFF. Filled out from reference TRBV19 and TRBJ2-1, the complete variable domain reads DGGITQSPKYLFRKEGQNVTLSCEQNLNHDAMYWYRQDPGQGLRLIYYSQIVNDFQKGDIAEGYSVSREKKESFPLTVTSAQKNPTAFYLCASRRGSSSYNEQFFGPGTRLTVL.

The V call is TRBV25-1, the J call TRBJ2-7, with D possibly TRBD2 on 5 matching bases. The V end lost 3 bases, the J end lost 7 bases, and 13 bases lay between the germline ends. This CDR3 has 13 residues. The germline V gene has CDR1 MGHDK and CDR2 SYGVNS. The DNA for the CDR3 is TGTGCCAGCAGTGATCCACCCGAGGGAGAGCAGTACTTC. Protein: CASSDPPEGEQYF.

The rearrangement links TRBV10-3 to TRBJ2-1; 12 nucleotides agree with TRBD2. The CDR3 extends over 16 amino acids. Trimming cost V 4 bases and J 4 bases; bases outside gene matches: 5. Germline loops: CDR1 ENHRY, CDR2 SYGVKD. The CDR3 is CAISGLGLAGYNEQFF. The CDR3 DNA is TGTGCCATCAGTGGATTGGGACTAGCGGGTTACAATGAGCAGTTCTTC.

The gene calls are TRBV7-2 and TRBJ1-2, with D perhaps TRBD1 (6 bases). This CDR3 spans 16 amino acids. CDR1 is SGHTA, CDR2 FQGNSA, per germline. V was shortened by 1 base and J by 2 bases, with 14 bases between the two germline ends. CDR3 in DNA: TGTGCCAGCAGCTTAGTCCCCGCCGGACAGAACTATGGCTACACCTTC. Translation gives CASSLVPAGQNYGYTF.

The V and J genes are TRBV5-1 and TRBJ2-5; 11 nucleotides agree with TRBD1. The end of the DNA is better explained by TRBJ2-7, so the J call may be wrong. From germline, CDR1 is SGHRS and CDR2 YFSETQ. CDR3 length equals 16 residues. CDR3 coding DNA: TGCGCCAGCAGCCCGTCACCGGGACAGGGGGTCTACGAGCAGTACTTC. It is translated as CASSPSPGQGVYEQYF.

The chain couples TRBV27 to TRBJ2-7, with D possibly being TRBD1 (5 bases). The ends were cut back, 6 bases at V and 3 bases at J, with 18 bases in the middle. This CDR3 region has 15 residues. Germline CDR1 reads MNHEY; CDR2 reads SMNVEV (reference sequence). The CDR3 DNA sequence: TGTGCCAGCAGCTCCCCTCTTACAGGTGACTACGAGCAGTACTTC. This translates into CASSSPLTGDYEQYF.

This chain joins TRBV4-1 and TRBJ2-7, with TRBD2 matching over 9 bases. CDR1 MGHRA and CDR2 YSYEKL come from the germline V gene. This CDR3 region has 20 residues. Trimming removed 0 bases from V and 3 bases from J; junction bases left unmatched: 18. CDR3 sequence: CASSQDWARVLAGSSYEQYF. The CDR3 DNA is TGCGCCAGCAGCCAAGATTGGGCCAGGGTTCTAGCGGGATCAAGCTACGAGCAGTACTTC.